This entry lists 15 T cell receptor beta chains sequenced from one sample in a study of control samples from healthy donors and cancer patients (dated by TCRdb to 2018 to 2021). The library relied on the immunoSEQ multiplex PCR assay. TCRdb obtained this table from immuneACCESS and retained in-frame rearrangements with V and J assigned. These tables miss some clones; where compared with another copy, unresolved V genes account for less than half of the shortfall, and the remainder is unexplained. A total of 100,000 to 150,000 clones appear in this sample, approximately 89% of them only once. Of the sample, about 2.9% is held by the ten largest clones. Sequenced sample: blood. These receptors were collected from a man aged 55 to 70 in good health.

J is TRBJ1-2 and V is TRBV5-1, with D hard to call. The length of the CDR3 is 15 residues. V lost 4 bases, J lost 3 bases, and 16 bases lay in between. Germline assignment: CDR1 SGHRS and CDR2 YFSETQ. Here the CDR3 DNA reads TGCGCCAGCAGCCCGCTTCCGGGTTGGGACTATGGCTACACCTTC. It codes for CASSPLPGWDYGYTF.

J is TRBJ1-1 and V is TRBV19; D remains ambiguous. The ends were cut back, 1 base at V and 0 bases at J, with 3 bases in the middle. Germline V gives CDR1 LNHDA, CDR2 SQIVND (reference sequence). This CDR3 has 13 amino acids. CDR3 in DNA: TGTGCCAGTAGTATAGCACTGAACACTGAAGCTTTCTTT. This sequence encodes CASSIALNTEAFF.

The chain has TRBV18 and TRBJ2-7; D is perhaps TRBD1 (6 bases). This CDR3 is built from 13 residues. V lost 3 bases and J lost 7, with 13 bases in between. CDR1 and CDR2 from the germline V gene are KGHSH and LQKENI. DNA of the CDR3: TGTGCCAGCTCACCCGGACAGCCGGGAGAGCAGTACTTC. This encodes CASSPGQPGEQYF.

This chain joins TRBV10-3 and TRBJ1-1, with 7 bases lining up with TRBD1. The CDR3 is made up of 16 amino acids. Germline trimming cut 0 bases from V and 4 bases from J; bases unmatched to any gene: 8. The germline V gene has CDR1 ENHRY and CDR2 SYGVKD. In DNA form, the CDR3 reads TGTGCCATCAGTGAGTCGATTTTGACAGGGAGCACTGAAGCTTTCTTT. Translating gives CAISESILTGSTEAFF.

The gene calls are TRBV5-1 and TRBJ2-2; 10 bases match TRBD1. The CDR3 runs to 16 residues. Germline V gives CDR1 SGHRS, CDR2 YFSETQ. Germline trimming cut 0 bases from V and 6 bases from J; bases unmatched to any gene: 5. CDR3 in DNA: TGCGCCAGCAGCTTGGCGGGACAGGGGTATCCCGGGGAGCTGTTTTTT. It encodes CASSLAGQGYPGELFF. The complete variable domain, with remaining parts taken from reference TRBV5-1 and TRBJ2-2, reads KAGVTQTPRYLIKTRGQQVTLSCSPISGHRSVSWYQQTPGQGLQFLFEYFSETQRNKGNFPGRFSGRQFSNSRSEMNVSTLELGDSALYLCASSLAGQGYPGELFFGEGSRLTVL.

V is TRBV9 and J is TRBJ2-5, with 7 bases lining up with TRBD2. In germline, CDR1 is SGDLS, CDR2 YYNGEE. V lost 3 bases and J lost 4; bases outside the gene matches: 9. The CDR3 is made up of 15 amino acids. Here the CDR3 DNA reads TGTGCCAGCAGCGGGGGGAGGGACCAAGTAGAGACCCAGTACTTC. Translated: CASSGGRDQVETQYF.

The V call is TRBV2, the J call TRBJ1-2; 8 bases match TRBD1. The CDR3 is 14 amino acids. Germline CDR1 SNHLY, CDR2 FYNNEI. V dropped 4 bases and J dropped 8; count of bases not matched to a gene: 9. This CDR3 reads CASSVIAGGKGYTF. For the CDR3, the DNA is TGTGCCAGCAGTGTAATCGCAGGGGGCAAAGGCTACACCTTC.

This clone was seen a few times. The CDR3 here is CASSLGHEITEAFF. CDR3 sequence (DNA): TGCGCCAGCAGCTTGGGACACGAAATCACTGAAGCTTTCTTT. V is TRBV5-1 and J is TRBJ1-1; D uncertain. Germline lookup yields CDR1 SGHRS and CDR2 YFSETQ. The CDR3 length is 14 residues. V shed 0 bases and J shed 4 bases, with 10 bases lying between them.

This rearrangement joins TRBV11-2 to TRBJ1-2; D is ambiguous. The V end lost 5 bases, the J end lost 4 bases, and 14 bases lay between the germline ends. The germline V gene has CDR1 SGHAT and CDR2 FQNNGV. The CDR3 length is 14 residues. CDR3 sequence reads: CASSGLSGAYGYTF. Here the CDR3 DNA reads TGTGCCAGCAGCGGGCTGAGTGGAGCCTATGGCTACACCTTC.

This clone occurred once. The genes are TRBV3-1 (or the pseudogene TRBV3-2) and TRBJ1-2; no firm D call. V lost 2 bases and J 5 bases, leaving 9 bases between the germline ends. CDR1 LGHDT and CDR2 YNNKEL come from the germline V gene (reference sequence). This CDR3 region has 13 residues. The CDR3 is CASSQLTEYGYTF. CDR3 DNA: TGTGCCAGCAGCCAATTGACGGAATATGGCTACACCTTC.

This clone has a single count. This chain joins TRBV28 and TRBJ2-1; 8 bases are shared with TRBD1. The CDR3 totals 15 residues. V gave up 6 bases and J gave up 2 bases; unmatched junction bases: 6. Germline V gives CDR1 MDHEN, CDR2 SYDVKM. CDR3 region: CASRLGTGPYNEQFF. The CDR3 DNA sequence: TGTGCCAGCAGATTAGGGACAGGTCCCTACAATGAGCAGTTCTTC.

In DNA form, the CDR3 reads TGTGCCAGCAGCCCGACAGGGGGACAGCCCCAGCATTTT. Its translation: CASSPTGGQPQHF. This chain connects TRBV7-3 to TRBJ1-5; 9 bases agree with TRBD1. This CDR3 comprises 13 residues. The junction had 3 bases not matched to a gene; V was cut back by 5 bases and J by 7 bases. Germline CDR1 SGHTA, CDR2 FQGTGA.

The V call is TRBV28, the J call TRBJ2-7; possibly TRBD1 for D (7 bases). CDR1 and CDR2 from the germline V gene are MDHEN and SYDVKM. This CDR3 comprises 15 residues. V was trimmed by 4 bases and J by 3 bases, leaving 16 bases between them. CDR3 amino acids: CASSSQGGSNYEQYF. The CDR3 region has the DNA TGTGCCAGCAGTTCGCAGGGGGGAAGTAACTACGAGCAGTACTTC.

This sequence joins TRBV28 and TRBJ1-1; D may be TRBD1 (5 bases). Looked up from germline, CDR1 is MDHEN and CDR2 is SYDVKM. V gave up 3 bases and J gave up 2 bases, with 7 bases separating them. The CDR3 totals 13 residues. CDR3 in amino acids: CASSLGVNTEAFF. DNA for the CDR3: TGTGCCAGCAGTTTGGGGGTTAACACTGAAGCTTTCTTT.

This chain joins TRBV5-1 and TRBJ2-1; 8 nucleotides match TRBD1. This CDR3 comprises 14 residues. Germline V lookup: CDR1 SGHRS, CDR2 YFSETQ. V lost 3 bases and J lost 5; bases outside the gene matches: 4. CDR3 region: CASSWGDRNNEQFF. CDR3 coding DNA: TGCGCCAGCAGCTGGGGGGACAGGAACAATGAGCAGTTCTTC.